This T cell receptor beta chain was profiled in a study of cytomegalovirus exposure and HLA in healthy donors. Study-wide findings and caveats: Segments of the TCR beta V type were, in most cases, productive about 87% or about 30% of the time in an earlier analysis. High sensitivity and specificity were reportedly achieved when the classifier diagnosed cytomegalovirus status.

Researchers ran the PCR with 60 Vbeta and 13 Jbeta primers. Clones were read by immunoSEQ multiplex PCR, and TCRdb kept only the in-frame ones, dropping some. The repertoire consists of roughly 96,000 clones, with about 70% occurring once and the leading ten covering 2.5% to 3.5%. Germline lookup yields CDR1 SGHNT and CDR2 YYREEE (reference sequence). Germline trimming cut 4 bases from V and 6 bases from J; bases unmatched to any gene: 8. This CDR3 comprises 14 residues. Worth noting for this clone: Antigen: not known.

This sequence was found in a female donor in good health and CMV-seropositive. This chain links TRBV5-4 with TRBJ2-7, with 9 bases fitting TRBD1. The sequenced material came from PBMCs. Here the CDR3 reads CASSPRDRDPEQYF. The CDR3 bases are TGTGCCAGCAGCCCCCGGGACAGGGACCCCGAGCAGTACTTC.